This T cell receptor (beta chain) was profiled in a study of identical twins. Study results and limitations: Out-of-frame alpha sequences shared between twins exhibited an excess of low generation probability.

As concerns this clonotype: Its antigen remains unknown.

Via MiXCR, TCRdb re-called the 5' RACE reads, giving one row per CDR3 protein. This sample carries 1.5 million or so distinct CDR3 sequences, less than 40% of them seen once, and the ten largest clones take under 0.35%. The germline CDR1 and CDR2 sequences are SEHNR and FQNEAQ (reference sequence). The CDR3 is 16 residues long. Trimming removed 0 bases from V and 7 bases from J; junction bases left unmatched: 5. Sequenced material: cord blood. The receptor comes from a newborn girl in good health. V gene TRBV7-9 combines with J gene TRBJ1-6; the match to TRBD1 covers 8 bases. CDR3 region: CASSLAGTGPNSPLHF. CDR3 nucleotide sequence: TGTGCCAGCAGCTTAGCTGGGACAGGCCCAAATTCACCCCTCCACTTT.